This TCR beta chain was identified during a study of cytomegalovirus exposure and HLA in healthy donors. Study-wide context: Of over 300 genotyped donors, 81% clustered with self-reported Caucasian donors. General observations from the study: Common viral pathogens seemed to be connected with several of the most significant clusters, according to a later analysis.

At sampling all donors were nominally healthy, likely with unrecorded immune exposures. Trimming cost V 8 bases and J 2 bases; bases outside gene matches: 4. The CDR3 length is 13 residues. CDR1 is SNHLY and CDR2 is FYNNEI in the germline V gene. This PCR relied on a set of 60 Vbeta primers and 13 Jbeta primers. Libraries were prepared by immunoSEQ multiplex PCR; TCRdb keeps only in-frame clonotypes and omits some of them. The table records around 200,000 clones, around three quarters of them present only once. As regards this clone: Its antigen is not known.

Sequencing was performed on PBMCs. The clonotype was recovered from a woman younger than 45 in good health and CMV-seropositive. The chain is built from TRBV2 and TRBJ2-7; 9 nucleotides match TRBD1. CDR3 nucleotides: TGTGCCAGCGCCGGGACAGGGACCTACGAGCAGTACTTC. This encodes CASAGTGTYEQYF.